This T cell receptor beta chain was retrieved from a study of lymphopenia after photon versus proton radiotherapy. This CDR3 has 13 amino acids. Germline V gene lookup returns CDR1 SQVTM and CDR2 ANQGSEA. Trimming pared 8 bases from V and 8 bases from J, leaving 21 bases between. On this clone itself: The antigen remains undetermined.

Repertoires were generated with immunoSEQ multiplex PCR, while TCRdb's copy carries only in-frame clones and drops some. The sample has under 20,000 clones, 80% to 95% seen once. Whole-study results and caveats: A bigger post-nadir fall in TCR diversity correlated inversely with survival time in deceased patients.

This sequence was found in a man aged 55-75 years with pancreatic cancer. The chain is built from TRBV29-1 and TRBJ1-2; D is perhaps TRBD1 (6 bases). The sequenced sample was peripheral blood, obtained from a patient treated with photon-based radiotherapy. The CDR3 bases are TGCAGCTCAACTACCTCAGGGGTGAGGGGCTACACCTTC. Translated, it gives CSSTTSGVRGYTF.